Each of the 30 T cell receptor beta chains below was sequenced from the same sample in a study of blood T cell repertoires in COVID-19. Repertoires were generated with immunoSEQ multiplex PCR, while TCRdb's copy carries only in-frame clones and drops some. Of approximately 230,000 clones listed, 70% to 85% are singletons. The sequenced sample was PBMCs or T cells enriched from blood (not recorded which). These receptors all stem from a man aged 35-49 years who had recovered from COVID-19.

V and J are TRBV28 and TRBJ2-5; D ambiguous. This CDR3 is built from 12 residues. V was pared by 7 bases and J by 1 base, with 7 bases between. Germline V gene lookup returns CDR1 MDHEN and CDR2 SYDVKM. The CDR3, as DNA: TGTGCCAGCAAACGGTCCCAAGAGACCCAGTACTTC. This translates into CASKRSQETQYF.

The chain recombines TRBV29-1 with TRBJ1-2; 11 bases map to TRBD1. Germline V lookup: CDR1 SQVTM, CDR2 ANQGSEA. The CDR3 runs 16 residues. The ends lost 6 bases at V and 4 bases at J; junction bases unmatched: 13. In DNA, the CDR3 is TGCAGCGTGGAGCCTATTGCGGGACAGGGGGGCTATGGCTACACCTTC. Protein product: CSVEPIAGQGGYGYTF.

The genes are TRBV5-4 and TRBJ2-5; 9 nucleotides agree with TRBD2. Trimming took 0 bases from V and 5 from J; bases not matched to a gene: 5. This CDR3 is built from 15 residues. Germline CDR1 is SGHNT and CDR2 is YYREEE (reference sequence). The CDR3 DNA reads TGTGCCAGCAGCTTGGTTAGCGGGGGAAGGGAGACCCAGTACTTC. Translation gives CASSLVSGGRETQYF. The complete variable domain, with remaining parts taken from reference TRBV5-4 and TRBJ2-5, reads ETGVTQSPTHLIKTRGQQVTLRCSSQSGHNTVSWYQQALGQGPQFIFQYYREEENGRGNFPPRFSGLQFPNYSSELNVNALELDDSALYLCASSLVSGGRETQYFGPGTRLLVL.

V gene TRBV27 combines with J gene TRBJ1-1; D unclear. Germline CDR1 is MNHEY and CDR2 is SMNVEV (reference sequence). The length of the CDR3 is 14 residues. V lost 3 bases and J lost 1, with 9 bases in between. CDR3 coding DNA: TGTGCCAGCAGTTTGACATTTTCGAACACTGAAGCTTTCTTT. The encoded protein is CASSLTFSNTEAFF.

This clone was counted between two and nine times. CDR3 region: CASSSGGQLTQYF. The CDR3 coding sequence is TGTGCCAGCAGCTCAGGGGGACAATTGACCCAGTACTTC. The rearrangement links TRBV5-6 to TRBJ2-5, with 7 bases matching TRBD1. The germline gives CDR1 SGHDT, CDR2 YYEEEE. This CDR3 is built from 13 residues. Unmatched junction bases numbered 6, after V lost 3 bases and J lost 7 bases.

CDR3 in amino acids: CAWSEGGRGEQYF. Here the CDR3 DNA reads TGTGCCTGGAGTGAAGGCGGGAGGGGCGAGCAGTACTTC. V and J are TRBV30 and TRBJ2-7; 9 bases agree with TRBD2. J lost 6 bases, V lost 1 base, and 4 bases had no gene match. The CDR3 extends over 13 amino acids. Germline loops: CDR1 GTSNPN, CDR2 SVGIG (reference sequence).

This clone has just a few counts. This chain uses TRBV28 with TRBJ1-4; unclear D gene. From germline, CDR1 is MDHEN and CDR2 SYDVKM. The CDR3 runs to 14 residues. The V and J ends lost 2 bases and 8 bases respectively, with 12 bases between them. CDR3 coding DNA: TGTGCCAGCAGTTTAAGCCAGGCAAACGAAAAACTGTTTTTT. This encodes CASSLSQANEKLFF.

The CDR3 is CASSIAGGRVNTEAFF. CDR3 sequence (DNA): TGTGCCAGTAGTATAGCAGGGGGTAGGGTGAACACTGAAGCTTTCTTT. V usage is TRBV19 and J usage is TRBJ1-1, with 7 bases lining up with TRBD1. Germline CDR1 reads LNHDA; CDR2 reads SQIVND (reference sequence). With 1 base clipped from V and 0 bases from J, the junction kept 5 bases outside the gene matches. The CDR3 is 16 residues long.

The gene calls are TRBV9 and TRBJ2-7; 8 positions match TRBD2. The trim removed 4 bases at V and 0 bases at J, leaving 6 bases unmatched. Germline CDR1 reads SGDLS; CDR2 reads YYNGEE. This CDR3 comprises 15 residues. CDR3 in DNA: TGTGCCAGCAGCCGTAGCGGGGAAAGCTCCTACGAGCAGTACTTC. Translated, it gives CASSRSGESSYEQYF.

V is TRBV4-1 and J is TRBJ1-4, with 7 nucleotides matching TRBD1. Germline CDR1 is MGHRA and CDR2 is YSYEKL. Trimming at V came to 0 bases and at J to 6 bases, leaving 10 bases not matched to a gene. The CDR3 has 17 amino acids. The DNA for the CDR3 is TGCGCCAGCAGCCAAGATCGTGGTAGCACAGGGGATGAAAAACTGTTTTTT. As protein: CASSQDRGSTGDEKLFF.

This chain uses TRBV2 with TRBJ2-7; D not certain. The CDR3 runs to 14 residues. CDR1 is SNHLY, CDR2 FYNNEI, per germline. Deletions cut 7 bases from V and 6 bases from J, with 19 bases between. This chain's CDR3 is CASKLAPLPLEQYF. The DNA of the CDR3 is TGTGCCAGCAAATTGGCACCTCTCCCCCTCGAGCAGTACTTC.

The genes are TRBV5-1 and TRBJ2-3; D uncertain. Germline CDR1 is SGHRS and CDR2 is YFSETQ. Trimming shortened V by 3 bases and J by 3 bases, and 5 bases separated the two germline ends. The CDR3 is 12 amino acids. The CDR3 DNA is TGCGCCAGCAGCTCGTCTACAGATACGCAGTATTTT. It yields the protein CASSSSTDTQYF.

The V call is TRBV28, the J call TRBJ1-5; no clear D gene. With 2 bases removed from V and 3 bases from J, the gap between germline ends came to 14 bases. This CDR3 region has 16 residues. The germline CDR1 and CDR2 sequences are MDHEN and SYDVKM. CDR3 in DNA: TGTGCCAGCAGTTTAGAGGGTATCCTTACCAATCAGCCCCAGCATTTT. Its protein product is CASSLEGILTNQPQHF.

The chain carries TRBV10-3 and TRBJ2-7, with a tentative D call TRBD1 (5 bases). Trimming pared 5 bases from V and 3 bases from J, leaving 8 bases between. The CDR3 extends over 12 amino acids. Germline CDR1 ENHRY, CDR2 SYGVKD. The CDR3 is CAISTDSYEQYF. The CDR3 nucleotides read TGTGCCATCAGTACCGACAGCTACGAGCAGTACTTC.

The V gene is TRBV9, the J gene TRBJ2-2, with D possibly matching TRBD1 (7 bases). Germline V gene sequence: CDR1 SGDLS, CDR2 YYNGEE. The length of the CDR3 is 18 residues. The V end lost 3 bases, the J end lost 4 bases, and 22 bases lay between the germline ends. Here the CDR3 reads CASSASPFSGGPTGELFF. CDR3 in DNA: TGTGCCAGCAGCGCTTCACCCTTCTCAGGGGGGCCCACCGGGGAGCTGTTTTTT.

This clone was detected a few times. This rearrangement joins TRBV5-1 to TRBJ1-6, with unresolved D. The ends were cut back, 1 base at V and 4 bases at J, with 9 bases in the middle. The length of the CDR3 is 15 residues. Germline V gives CDR1 SGHRS, CDR2 YFSETQ. This CDR3 is CASSLLGGYNSPLHF. The CDR3, as DNA: TGCGCCAGCAGCTTGTTGGGCGGGTATAATTCACCCCTCCACTTT. The full variable domain, its missing parts supplied by reference TRBV5-1 and TRBJ1-6, is KAGVTQTPRYLIKTRGQQVTLSCSPISGHRSVSWYQQTPGQGLQFLFEYFSETQRNKGNFPGRFSGRQFSNSRSEMNVSTLELGDSALYLCASSLLGGYNSPLHFGNGTRLTVT.

This clone was picked up a small number of times. V gene TRBV29-1 combines with J gene TRBJ1-6; 7 bases align to TRBD1. The CDR3 contains 13 residues. Per germline, CDR1 SQVTM and CDR2 ANQGSEA. V lost 5 bases, J lost 8 bases, and 6 bases stayed unmatched. CDR3 amino acids: CSVRKGADSPLHF. DNA of the CDR3: TGCAGCGTTCGTAAGGGGGCTGATTCACCCCTCCACTTT.

The CDR3 DNA reads TGTGCCAGCAGCGCACTCCCGACAGGGGCGAACACCGGGGAGCTGTTTTTT. Its translation: CASSALPTGANTGELFF. The chain links TRBV7-3 to TRBJ2-2; 8 positions match TRBD1. There are 17 residues in the CDR3. Germline V CDR1 and CDR2: SGHTA, FQGTGA. V was clipped by 5 bases and J by 0 bases; unmatched bases: 8.

The V call is TRBV29-1, the J call TRBJ1-5, with D uncertain. The CDR3 covers 13 residues. Germline CDR1 is SQVTM and CDR2 is ANQGSEA. V shed 4 bases and J shed 1 base, with 8 bases lying between them. This CDR3 is CSVVQQSNQPQHF. CDR3 bases: TGCAGCGTTGTACAGCAGAGCAATCAGCCCCAGCATTTT.

The chain employs TRBV28 and TRBJ2-1; D might be TRBD1 (6 bases). This CDR3 spans 15 amino acids. From germline, CDR1 is MDHEN and CDR2 SYDVKM. The V end lost 5 bases, the J end lost 5 bases, and 16 bases lay between the germline ends. CDR3 amino acids: CASSPPQGMHNEQFF. For the CDR3, the DNA is TGTGCCAGCAGTCCCCCACAGGGTATGCACAATGAGCAGTTCTTC.

This sequence joins TRBV7-8 and TRBJ1-2; no reliable D call. CDR3 length: 14 residues. Germline CDR1 is SGHVS and CDR2 is FQNEAQ. V was pared by 3 bases and J by 8 bases, with 16 bases between. CDR3 sequence: CASSFDLRESGYTF. The CDR3 bases are TGTGCCAGCAGCTTCGATCTTAGGGAGAGCGGCTACACCTTC.

Comments on this clone: This sample also contains other DNA sequences that code for the same CDR3. The chain couples TRBV15 to TRBJ2-7; D not resolved. The length of the CDR3 is 14 residues. Deletions cut 0 bases from V and 3 bases from J, with 9 bases between. Germline loops: CDR1 LNHNV, CDR2 YYDKDF (reference sequence). In DNA, the CDR3 is TGTGCCACCAGCAGAGATTATGTCAGCTACGAGCAGTACTTC. Protein product: CATSRDYVSYEQYF.

The rearrangement links TRBV30 to TRBJ1-2; D is unclear. This CDR3 spans 11 amino acids. Deletions cut 5 bases from V and 6 bases from J, with 10 bases between. Germline V gene sequence: CDR1 GTSNPN, CDR2 SVGIG (reference sequence). The CDR3 loop is CAWLGLHGYTF. In DNA, the CDR3 is TGTGCCTGGCTAGGCCTCCATGGCTACACCTTC.

The chain couples TRBV14 to TRBJ2-5; 8 bases align to TRBD1. Germline-derived CDR1 and CDR2 are SGHDN and FVKESK. V was clipped by 3 bases and J by 7 bases; unmatched bases: 10. This CDR3 has 15 residues. CDR3: CASSHLGGQGGTQYF. The CDR3 region has the DNA TGTGCCAGCAGCCACCTAGGTGGACAGGGAGGGACCCAGTACTTC.

This chain uses TRBV7-2 with TRBJ2-7, with D perhaps matching TRBD2 (5 bases). CDR3 length: 16 amino acids. The germline V gene encodes CDR1 SGHTA and CDR2 FQGNSA. V lost 6 bases, J lost 5 bases, and 23 bases lay in between. The DNA for the CDR3 is TGTGCCAGCAGTCTTAATGGCCGGTCGGTCGGGGACGAGCAGTACTTC. Amino acids: CASSLNGRSVGDEQYF.

The chain links TRBV28 to TRBJ1-1; D gene ambiguous. The length of the CDR3 is 16 residues. The germline V and J ends were trimmed by 7 bases and 5 bases, with 23 bases remaining between them. Germline CDR1 reads MDHEN; CDR2 reads SYDVKM. The CDR3 reads CASTQSGAGIETEAFF. In DNA form, the CDR3 reads TGTGCCAGCACCCAAAGTGGTGCGGGGATAGAGACTGAAGCTTTCTTT. Full variable domain (outside the CDR3, taken from reference TRBV28 and TRBJ1-1): DVKVTQSSRYLVKRTGEKVFLECVQDMDHENMFWYRQDPGLGLRLIYFSYDVKMKEKGDIPEGYSVSREKKERFSLILESASTNQTSMYLCASTQSGAGIETEAFFGQGTRLTVV.

CDR3 coding DNA: TGCGCCAGCAGCCAAGAGGAAGCGGGGGGCCTCTCCTACGAGCAGTACTTC. Translating it yields CASSQEEAGGLSYEQYF. The gene calls are TRBV4-1 and TRBJ2-7; 9 bases match TRBD2. The CDR3 extends over 17 amino acids. V shed 0 bases, J shed 0 bases, and the junction held 6 bases outside the gene matches. Germline V gene data show CDR1 as MGHRA and CDR2 as YSYEKL.

The chain recombines TRBV30 with TRBJ1-6; D gene ambiguous. From germline, CDR1 is GTSNPN and CDR2 SVGIG (reference sequence). Between the trimmed V and J ends, which lost 0 bases and 7 bases, there was a span of 7 bases. The CDR3 spans 13 residues. This chain's CDR3 is CAWSVSGNSPLHF. The CDR3 DNA is TGTGCCTGGAGTGTTTCGGGGAATTCACCCCTCCACTTT.

V and J are TRBV7-2 and TRBJ1-2; TRBD1 matches at 9 bases. The V gene end was trimmed by 5 bases and the J gene end by 3 bases; junction bases not matched to a gene: 4. Germline V gives CDR1 SGHTA, CDR2 FQGNSA. The CDR3 totals 14 residues. CDR3 loop: CASSKRDRDYGYTF. CDR3 sequence (DNA): TGTGCCAGCAGCAAAAGGGACAGGGACTATGGCTACACCTTC.

This sequence joins TRBV14 and TRBJ2-1, with D possibly TRBD2 on 6 matching bases. Deletions cut 0 bases from V and 3 bases from J, with 15 bases between. This CDR3 is built from 17 residues. Per the germline V gene, CDR1 is SGHDN and CDR2 is FVKESK. CDR3: CASSQEGRGTGYNEQFF. In DNA form, the CDR3 reads TGTGCCAGCAGCCAAGAGGGACGCGGGACGGGCTACAATGAGCAGTTCTTC.